A single sample gave rise to the 13 T cell receptor beta chains below, sequenced in a study of T cell repertoires in cytomegalovirus infection. No cognate antigen is known for these TCRs. A single record per CDR3 protein comes from TCRdb applying MiXCR to the reads. The table records roughly 340,000 distinct CDR3 sequences, about 29% of them present only once. Source: cultured PBMCs, taken from culture after CMV antigen stimulation. These receptors originate from a human donor in good health (CMV status not recorded). Some clones in this sample may be carry-over from other donors' samples.

This clonotype was counted a few times. This sequence joins TRBV6-1 and TRBJ1-2; perhaps TRBD1 as D (6 bases). Germline CDR1 MNHNS, CDR2 SASEGT. Trimming removed 8 bases at V and 7 bases at J, with 14 bases between. The CDR3 has 12 residues. The CDR3 is CASGGGPGGYTF. The CDR3 coding sequence is TGTGCCAGCGGTGGGGGGCCTGGTGGCTACACCTTC.

In this sample, this clonotype turned up many times. The chain couples TRBV7-2 to TRBJ2-1; D gene ambiguous. The germline V and J ends were trimmed by 2 bases and 5 bases, with 1 base remaining between them. The germline V gene encodes CDR1 SGHTA and CDR2 FQGNSA. The CDR3 sequence is 11 residues long. The CDR3 DNA reads TGTGCCAGCAGCTTACACAATGAGCAGTTCTTC. Translated, it gives CASSLHNEQFF. The complete variable domain, with remaining parts taken from reference TRBV7-2 and TRBJ2-1, reads GAGVSQSPSNKVTEKGKDVELRCDPISGHTALYWYRQSLGQGLEFLIYFQGNSAPDKSGLPSDRFSAERTGGSVSTLTIQRTQQEDSAVYLCASSLHNEQFFGPGTRLTVL.

In this sample, this clonotype turned up a few times. An end of the junction differs from the germline gene, which may be a read error. This chain links TRBV7-9 with TRBJ2-6; no clear D gene. The length of the CDR3 is 13 residues. Per the germline V gene, CDR1 is SEHNR and CDR2 is FQNEAQ (reference sequence). DNA of the CDR3: TGTGCCAGCAGCTTAGTTGGGGACAACGTCCTGACTTTC. Translation: CASSLVGDNVLTF. Variable domain in full (rest from reference TRBV7-9 and TRBJ2-6): DTGVSQNPRHKITKRGQNVTFRCDPISEHNRLYWYRQTLGQGPEFLTYFQNEAQLEKSRLLSDRFSAERPKGSFSTLEIQRTEQGDSAMYLCASSLVGDNVLTFGAGSRLTVL.

The chain joins TRBV27 to TRBJ1-5, with a weak D call TRBD1 (5 bases). CDR1 and CDR2 (germline): MNHEY, SMNVEV (reference sequence). V was clipped by 3 bases and J by 7 bases, with 10 bases between them. The CDR3 is 13 amino acids. In DNA form, the CDR3 reads TGTGCCAGCAGTTTTGGGGCCCGCCAGCCCCAGCATTTT. As protein: CASSFGARQPQHF.

The genes are TRBV7-2 and TRBJ1-1, with D unresolved. Germline lookup yields CDR1 SGHTA and CDR2 FQGNSA. Trimming removed 4 bases from V and 1 base from J, with 13 bases in between. The CDR3 length is 15 residues. The CDR3 DNA is TGTGCCAGCAGCTCACTTAGTAGCGCGAACACTGAAGCTTTCTTT. Translating it yields CASSSLSSANTEAFF.

This chain connects TRBV19 to TRBJ1-6; D unresolved. Germline V gene sequence: CDR1 LNHDA, CDR2 SQIVND (reference sequence). The V end lost 7 bases, the J end lost 9 bases, and 16 bases lay between the germline ends. CDR3 length: 14 residues. CDR3 loop: CASNEGITGSPLHF. In nucleotides, the CDR3 is TGTGCCAGTAACGAGGGTATTACCGGTTCACCCCTCCACTTT.

The chain links TRBV6-5 to TRBJ2-3; possible D gene TRBD2, 6 bases. This CDR3 region has 13 residues. CDR1 is MNHEY and CDR2 is SVGAGI in the germline V gene. V dropped 2 bases and J dropped 4 bases, with 7 bases sitting between them. The CDR3 bases are TGTGCCAGCAGTTACACGGGAGCAGATACGCAGTATTTT. Protein sequence: CASSYTGADTQYF.

The rearrangement joins TRBV27 to TRBJ1-2, with 7 bases fitting TRBD1. Germline V gene data show CDR1 as MNHEY and CDR2 as SMNVEV (reference sequence). After removal of 6 bases from V and 5 bases from J, the junction contained 6 bases not matched to a gene. The length of the CDR3 is 13 residues. The CDR3: CASRTGLEYGYTF. CDR3 nucleotides: TGTGCCAGCAGGACAGGGTTGGAATATGGCTACACCTTC.

This clonotype was observed many times. The rearrangement uses TRBV7-2 and TRBJ1-1, with D tentatively TRBD1 (5 bases). This CDR3 contains 15 residues. V dropped 8 bases and J dropped 6 bases, with 22 bases sitting between them. CDR1 is SGHTA, CDR2 FQGNSA, per germline. The CDR3 here is CASRWGGRVEAEAFF. CDR3 DNA: TGTGCCAGCCGGTGGGGCGGACGCGTCGAAGCTGAAGCTTTCTTT.

This clonotype was counted a single time. This chain connects TRBV5-1 to TRBJ2-7; TRBD1 matches 10 bases. CDR3 length: 19 amino acids. Trimming took 0 bases from V and 0 from J; bases not matched to a gene: 12. Germline V gene sequence: CDR1 SGHRS, CDR2 YFSETQ. The CDR3, as DNA: TGCGCCAGCAGCTTGGGAAGGCGGGACAGGGGACCCCACTCCTACGAGCAGTACTTC. This gives the protein CASSLGRRDRGPHSYEQYF.

This clonotype showed up just a few times. The chain has TRBV29-1 and TRBJ2-5; TRBD1 agrees at 10 bases. V lost 4 bases to trimming and J lost 5 bases; unmatched junction nucleotides: 10. The CDR3 has 15 amino acids. In germline, CDR1 is SQVTM, CDR2 ANQGSEA. The CDR3 here is CSVARDRGIRETQYF. The CDR3 DNA sequence: TGCAGCGTTGCCCGGGACAGGGGAATAAGGGAGACCCAGTACTTC.

The chain carries TRBV6-1 and TRBJ2-7; 13 bases are shared with TRBD2. J lost 4 bases, V lost 5 bases, and 5 bases had no gene match. Germline V gives CDR1 MNHNS, CDR2 SASEGT. The CDR3 runs 15 residues. The CDR3 DNA is TGTGCCAGCAGTCCGGGACTAGCGGGAAAATACGAGCAGTACTTC. It specifies CASSPGLAGKYEQYF.

CDR3 DNA sequence: TGTGCCATCAGTAAATACAGGGTTGACACTGAAGCTTTCTTT. Amino acid sequence: CAISKYRVDTEAFF. V gene TRBV10-3 combines with J gene TRBJ1-1, with D possibly matching TRBD1 (6 bases). Trimming removed 5 bases from V and 3 bases from J, with 13 bases in between. This CDR3 is 14 amino acids long. Looked up from germline, CDR1 is ENHRY and CDR2 is SYGVKD.